This T cell receptor beta chain appears in the sequencing data of a study of CD8 T cells in ankylosing spondylitis. Study-wide points: As reported, disease-linked clones showed significant enrichment in matched ankylosing spondylitis synovial fluid. Within ankylosing spondylitis blood, a TCR beta motif made up of under 10 highly homologous variants appeared to be characteristic.

TCRdb analysed the 5' RACE reads with MiXCR anew, one entry per CDR3 protein. The profile shows about 220,000 distinct CDR3 sequences, 6% to 8% of them singletons. Germline CDR1 is GTSNPN and CDR2 is SVGIG (reference sequence). The V segment lost 0 bases and the J segment 2 bases; nucleotides outside the gene matches: 3. This CDR3 has 14 amino acids. This clonotype has more than one count but fewer than ten. The target antigen is unknown. The chain is built from TRBV30 and TRBJ2-7, with TRBD2 matching over 8 bases. The receptor was derived from a male donor with ankylosing spondylitis. Material: blood, either unsorted or a sorted T cell fraction (not recorded which). The CDR3 sequence is CAWSVGAGAYEQYF. Written as DNA, the CDR3 is TGTGCCTGGAGTGTAGGAGCGGGAGCCTACGAGCAGTACTTC. The full variable domain, completed using reference TRBV30 and TRBJ2-7, is SQTIHQWPATLVQPVGSPLSLECTVEGTSNPNLYWYRQAAGRGLQLLFYSVGIGQISSEVPQNLSASRPQDRQFILSSKKLLLSDSGFYLCAWSVGAGAYEQYFGPGTRLTVT.